The 10 T cell receptor beta chains below all came from one sample that was sequenced in a study of sequential checkpoint blockade in melanoma. Treatment described: randomized to nivolumab then ipilimumab (arm A) or the reverse (arm B). Clones were read by immunoSEQ multiplex PCR, and TCRdb kept only the in-frame ones, dropping some. The sample has some 17,000 clones, about 70% seen once; the top ten hold approximately 20%. The material was CD8+ T cells sorted from blood (inferred from file names), obtained from a patient given nivolumab and ipilimumab in sequence. Every receptor here comes from a human donor with melanoma.

The chain carries TRBV15 and TRBJ2-2, with no clear D. V was pared by 0 bases and J by 6 bases, with 5 bases between. CDR1 and CDR2 (germline): LNHNV, YYDKDF (reference sequence). This CDR3 is built from 13 residues. CDR3 coding DNA: TGTGCCACCAGCAGAGATCTCTCCGGGGAGCTGTTTTTT. As protein: CATSRDLSGELFF.

This clone appeared a few times. This chain links TRBV10-2 with TRBJ2-5; D is possibly TRBD1 (6 bases). The CDR3 sequence is 17 residues long. Between the trimmed V and J ends, which lost 0 bases and 1 base, there was a span of 15 bases. Germline-derived CDR1 and CDR2 are WSHSY and SAAADI. This CDR3 is CASSESHGQTSQETQYF. CDR3 bases: TGCGCCAGCAGTGAGTCGCATGGACAGACCAGCCAAGAGACCCAGTACTTC.

This clone has more than one count but fewer than ten. This chain links TRBV5-5 with TRBJ2-1; D remains ambiguous. There are 13 residues in the CDR3. The V gene's germline CDR1 is SGHKS and CDR2 YYEKEE (reference sequence). Trimming took off 3 bases at V and 6 bases at J, with 10 bases between the two ends. In DNA, the CDR3 is TGTGCCAGCAGCTCCCCTCCGGGCAATGAGCAGTTCTTC. It translates to CASSSPPGNEQFF.

This sequence joins TRBV5-4 and TRBJ1-6, with TRBD1 matching 9 bases. This CDR3 comprises 15 residues. V dropped 6 bases and J dropped 5; count of bases not matched to a gene: 6. The germline CDR1 and CDR2 sequences are SGHNT and YYREEE (reference sequence). DNA for the CDR3: TGTGCCAGCACCCCCCGGGACAGGGATAATTCACCCCTCCACTTT. Residues: CASTPRDRDNSPLHF.

This clone was seen a few times. The chain joins TRBV9 to TRBJ2-7, with TRBD2 matching over 8 bases. V gave up 0 bases and J gave up 2 bases; unmatched junction bases: 4. From germline, CDR1 is SGDLS and CDR2 YYNGEE. The CDR3 contains 15 residues. This CDR3 is CASSVDSGGTYEQYF. DNA of the CDR3: TGTGCCAGCAGCGTAGACAGCGGGGGAACCTACGAGCAGTACTTC.

This clone was seen a few times. V is TRBV9 and J is TRBJ2-7, with TRBD1 matching over 7 bases. With V trimmed by 4 bases and J by 2 bases, 6 bases remained unmatched. Germline V CDR1 and CDR2: SGDLS, YYNGEE. The CDR3 is 14 residues long. CDR3 nucleotide sequence: TGTGCCAGCAGCCCACCGACAGGGCCCTACGAGCAGTACTTC. Amino acid sequence: CASSPPTGPYEQYF.

The chain links TRBV19 to TRBJ1-2; D might be TRBD1 (5 bases). V was shortened by 7 bases and J by 4 bases, with 25 bases between the two germline ends. The CDR3 loop spans 17 amino acids. Germline CDR1 is LNHDA and CDR2 is SQIVND (reference sequence). CDR3 region: CASTKAVTWGSRYGYTF. The CDR3 bases are TGTGCCAGTACCAAGGCGGTAACCTGGGGCAGCCGCTATGGCTACACCTTC.

V and J are TRBV9 and TRBJ1-5; D is perhaps TRBD1 (6 bases). V lost 4 bases and J lost 4, with 12 bases in between. The germline gives CDR1 SGDLS, CDR2 YYNGEE. The CDR3 is 14 residues long. The CDR3 coding sequence is TGTGCCAGCAGCAATACCGGGACAAATCAGCCCCAGCATTTT. Its translation is CASSNTGTNQPQHF.

The rearrangement links TRBV6-6 to TRBJ2-2, with 9 bases lining up with TRBD1. With 7 bases clipped from V and 7 bases from J, the junction kept 13 bases outside the gene matches. The CDR3 consists of 16 residues. Germline loops: CDR1 MNHNY, CDR2 SVGAGI (reference sequence). The CDR3 nucleotides are TGTGCCAGCAAACCCCCGGGACAGGGTCTAATCGGGGAGCTGTTTTTT. Amino acid sequence: CASKPPGQGLIGELFF.

There are a few counts of this clone. V usage is TRBV2 and J usage is TRBJ1-1; the D gene is possibly TRBD1 (6 bases). Trimming removed 6 bases from V and 1 base from J, with 12 bases in between. This CDR3 region has 14 residues. Per the germline V gene, CDR1 is SNHLY and CDR2 is FYNNEI. CDR3 sequence: CASSPGVTNTEAFF. The CDR3 DNA sequence: TGTGCCAGCAGCCCAGGGGTCACGAACACTGAAGCTTTCTTT.